A single sample gave rise to the 30 T cell receptor beta chains below, sequenced in a study of identical twins. A single record per CDR3 protein comes from TCRdb applying MiXCR to the 5' RACE reads. The table lists more than 600,000 distinct CDR3 sequences, about 18% of them singletons. The same sample was also studied in work on T cells expressing NK-cell markers.

Sequenced sample: PBMCs. The receptors were gathered from a woman younger than 35 in good health.

This clonotype was counted between two and nine times. The chain has TRBV7-3 and TRBJ2-3; 10 bases agree with TRBD2. The germline V gene encodes CDR1 SGHTA and CDR2 FQGTGA. The CDR3 is made up of 16 amino acids. V lost 2 bases and J lost 6; bases outside the gene matches: 8. The CDR3: CASSLLAGEPMDTQYF. The CDR3 coding sequence is TGTGCCAGCAGCTTACTAGCGGGGGAGCCCATGGATACGCAGTATTTT.

This clonotype was seen more than once but under ten times. This chain links TRBV7-2 with TRBJ2-7; 8 nucleotides line up with TRBD2. This CDR3 region has 15 residues. V shed 2 bases, J shed 0 bases, and the junction held 3 bases outside the gene matches. The V gene's germline CDR1 is SGHTA and CDR2 FQGNSA. The CDR3 sequence: CASSLTGGRSYEQYF. DNA for the CDR3: TGTGCCAGCAGCTTAACGGGAGGGCGCTCCTACGAGCAGTACTTC.

This clonotype was seen more than once but under ten times. The J gene is TRBJ2-7, the V gene TRBV6-5, with TRBD2 identical over 10 bases. V was pared by 3 bases and J by 5 bases, with 7 bases of the junction left unmatched. CDR1 is MNHEY, CDR2 SVGAGI, per germline. The CDR3 sequence is 15 residues long. The CDR3, as DNA: TGTGCCAGCAGTTATGGAACTAGCGGGACCAACGAGCAGTACTTC. It is translated as CASSYGTSGTNEQYF.

This clonotype turned up a few times. The chain has TRBV5-1 and TRBJ2-7; a possible D gene is TRBD2 (5 bases). This CDR3 is 15 amino acids long. Trimming removed 4 bases at V and 2 bases at J, with 16 bases between. In germline, CDR1 is SGHRS, CDR2 YFSETQ. This chain's CDR3 is CASSGGMGGAYEQYF. CDR3 bases: TGCGCCAGCAGCGGAGGTATGGGCGGAGCCTACGAGCAGTACTTC.

The chain couples TRBV7-3 to TRBJ2-1, with TRBD2 identical over 9 bases. With V trimmed by 5 bases and J by 7 bases, 6 bases remained unmatched. CDR1 SGHTA and CDR2 FQGTGA come from the germline V gene. This CDR3 region has 14 residues. The CDR3: CASSLAGPRNEQFF. In nucleotides, the CDR3 is TGTGCCAGCAGCCTAGCGGGGCCCAGGAATGAGCAGTTCTTC.

The rearrangement links TRBV20-1 to TRBJ2-5; 7 bases line up with TRBD2. The CDR3 spans 14 residues. Germline CDR1 reads DFQATT; CDR2 reads SNEGSKA (reference sequence). V was clipped by 4 bases and J by 3 bases; unmatched bases: 8. DNA for the CDR3: TGCAGTGCTACGGCAGCGGGAACCAAAGAGACCCAGTACTTC. Its protein product is CSATAAGTKETQYF.

The table lists this clonotype with many counts. The rearrangement joins TRBV12-3 or TRBV12-4 to TRBJ2-1; D is unclear. CDR3 length: 15 amino acids. Trimming shortened V by 2 bases and J by 0 bases, and 8 bases separated the two germline ends. In nucleotides, the CDR3 is TGTGCCAGCAGTTTAAGGCCGTCCTCCTACAATGAGCAGTTCTTC. This codes for CASSLRPSSYNEQFF.

This clonotype was counted between two and nine times. The chain has TRBV29-1 and TRBJ2-3; tentatively, D is TRBD1 (5 bases). V dropped 4 bases and J dropped 2 bases, with 13 bases sitting between them. Looked up from germline, CDR1 is SQVTM and CDR2 is ANQGSEA. The CDR3 is 14 residues long. The CDR3 is CSVGRTLNTDTQYF. CDR3 DNA sequence: TGCAGCGTTGGTCGGACACTGAACACAGATACGCAGTATTTT.

This clonotype was detected once. The chain employs TRBV10-3 and TRBJ1-1, with D unresolved. The CDR3 is 13 amino acids. Germline lookup yields CDR1 ENHRY and CDR2 SYGVKD. Between the trimmed V and J ends, which lost 6 bases and 1 base, there was a span of 9 bases. As DNA, the CDR3 is TGTGCCATCAGCCGGACGGAGAACACTGAAGCTTTCTTT. This gives the protein CAISRTENTEAFF.

This clonotype has more than one count but fewer than ten. V and J are TRBV19 and TRBJ1-2, with a tentative D call TRBD1 (5 bases). CDR1 and CDR2 from the germline V gene are LNHDA and SQIVND (reference sequence). V dropped 2 bases and J dropped 4 bases, with 17 bases sitting between them. The CDR3 runs to 16 residues. The CDR3 region is CASSITGFSSGYGYTF. The CDR3 nucleotides read TGTGCCAGTAGTATAACAGGTTTCTCAAGCGGCTATGGCTACACCTTC.

The chain couples TRBV7-2 to TRBJ2-5; TRBD2 agrees at 12 bases. Trimming at V came to 2 bases and at J to 5 bases, leaving 3 bases not matched to a gene. The germline V gene has CDR1 SGHTA and CDR2 FQGNSA. The CDR3 consists of 15 residues. This chain's CDR3 is CASSLTSGGRETQYF. The CDR3 DNA reads as TGTGCCAGCAGCTTAACTAGCGGGGGGCGGGAGACCCAGTACTTC.

The chain combines TRBV20-1 with TRBJ2-3; 7 nucleotides agree with TRBD2. Germline CDR1 reads DFQATT; CDR2 reads SNEGSKA (reference sequence). This CDR3 spans 14 amino acids. V dropped 3 bases and J dropped 2; count of bases not matched to a gene: 5. CDR3 in amino acids: CSARASGPTDTQYF. The DNA for the CDR3 is TGCAGTGCTAGGGCTAGCGGTCCCACAGATACGCAGTATTTT.

This clonotype was counted between two and nine times. This chain uses TRBV2 with TRBJ1-2, with D maybe TRBD1 (5 bases). Germline CDR1 SNHLY, CDR2 FYNNEI. The CDR3 loop spans 13 amino acids. V lost 4 bases to trimming and J lost 8 bases, with 14 bases between them. CDR3 DNA sequence: TGTGCCAGCAGTGCCGACAGCCCGGGAGGCTACACCTTC. Its translation: CASSADSPGGYTF.

The genes are TRBV6-1 and TRBJ2-7, with a tentative D call TRBD2 (5 bases). Trimming shortened V by 2 bases and J by 8 bases, and 10 bases separated the two germline ends. CDR3 length: 12 amino acids. Germline V gives CDR1 MNHNS, CDR2 SASEGT. CDR3 sequence (DNA): TGTGCCAGCAGTGAACCGACTATTCAGCAGTACTTC. It is translated as CASSEPTIQQYF.

This clonotype has just a few counts. The genes are TRBV5-1 and TRBJ2-7, with 9 positions matching TRBD1. Germline CDR1 reads SGHRS; CDR2 reads YFSETQ. CDR3 length: 15 amino acids. Unmatched junction bases numbered 10, after V lost 4 bases and J lost 5 bases. The CDR3 nucleotides read TGCGCCAGCAGCAAGGGACAGGGAGGTGGTCACGAGCAGTACTTC. This translates into CASSKGQGGGHEQYF.

This clonotype came up many times. This chain joins TRBV12-3 or TRBV12-4 and TRBJ1-2; D gene unclear. The CDR3 runs 13 residues. The V and J ends lost 2 bases and 1 base respectively, with 5 bases between them. The CDR3 protein is CASSLRHNYGYTF. The CDR3 DNA reads as TGTGCCAGCAGTTTAAGGCATAACTATGGCTACACCTTC.

The V gene is TRBV29-1, the J gene TRBJ1-1; D is possibly TRBD1 (5 bases). The CDR3 is 15 amino acids. The germline V and J ends were trimmed by 3 bases and 0 bases, with 14 bases remaining between them. Germline V gives CDR1 SQVTM, CDR2 ANQGSEA. Written as DNA, the CDR3 is TGCAGCGTTGACGCAGGGTGGGGCATGAACACTGAAGCTTTCTTT. Its translation: CSVDAGWGMNTEAFF.

Written as DNA, the CDR3 is TGTGCCTGCCGAGGCGAGTTCGCGAACACCGGGGAGCTGTTTTTT. Encoded protein: CACRGEFANTGELFF. This chain joins TRBV10-3 and TRBJ2-2; D is ambiguous. This CDR3 has 15 residues. Germline lookup yields CDR1 ENHRY and CDR2 SYGVKD. V gave up 11 bases and J gave up 0 bases, with 16 bases separating them.

The sample holds a few counts of this clonotype. The gene calls are TRBV29-1 and TRBJ2-2, with 10 bases matching TRBD2. After removal of 5 bases from V and 1 base from J, the junction contained 1 base not matched to a gene. This CDR3 spans 14 amino acids. Germline CDR1 reads SQVTM; CDR2 reads ANQGSEA. Written as DNA, the CDR3 is TGCAGCGTTCGACTAGCGGGGAACACCGGGGAGCTGTTTTTT. Protein sequence: CSVRLAGNTGELFF.

This clonotype turned up a few times. The rearrangement links TRBV2 to TRBJ2-1; tentative D call: TRBD1 (6 bases). CDR3 length equals 14 residues. Deletions cut 6 bases from V and 5 bases from J, with 14 bases between. Germline CDR1 reads SNHLY; CDR2 reads FYNNEI. CDR3 in amino acids: CASRDTRDNNEQFF. Written as DNA, the CDR3 is TGTGCCAGCAGGGACACCCGGGACAACAATGAGCAGTTCTTC.

This clonotype was observed a handful of times. The chain carries TRBV12-3 or TRBV12-4 and TRBJ1-2, with D perhaps TRBD1 (6 bases). The V and J ends lost 5 bases and 6 bases respectively, with 22 bases between them. The CDR3 runs 16 residues. The CDR3 region has the DNA TGTGCCAGCAGTGAGGTCGGTCGCAGGGGCGAGGATGGCTACACCTTC. Protein product: CASSEVGRRGEDGYTF.

V is TRBV11-2 and J is TRBJ2-5, with 9 positions matching TRBD1. Germline V gene data show CDR1 as SGHAT and CDR2 as FQNNGV. Trimming cost V 10 bases and J 1 base; bases outside gene matches: 7. The CDR3 has 14 amino acids. The CDR3 DNA reads TGTGCCACCCACACAGGGGGCGTCCAAGAGACCCAGTACTTC. This translates into CATHTGGVQETQYF.

This clonotype was observed a few times. V gene TRBV12-5 combines with J gene TRBJ2-3, with D perhaps being TRBD1 or TRBD2 (6 bases each). V lost 0 bases, J lost 9 bases, and 19 bases lay in between. The CDR3 is 16 amino acids. CDR1 is LGHNT, CDR2 FRNRAP, per germline. The CDR3 loop is CASGLVLPEGRGTQYF. In DNA, the CDR3 is TGTGCTAGTGGTTTGGTTCTCCCGGAGGGAAGGGGGACGCAGTATTTT.

This rearrangement joins TRBV20-1 to TRBJ1-5; D possibly corresponds to TRBD1 (5 bases). The CDR3 runs 17 residues. CDR1 and CDR2 from the germline V gene are DFQATT and SNEGSKA (reference sequence). Trimming shortened V by 0 bases and J by 5 bases, and 20 bases separated the two germline ends. The CDR3 loop is CSARDHKDGTVHQPQHF. The CDR3 region has the DNA TGCAGTGCTAGAGATCATAAAGACGGGACGGTACATCAGCCCCAGCATTTT.

The chain employs TRBV7-9 and TRBJ2-3; possible D gene TRBD2, 6 bases. The CDR3 totals 12 residues. The V gene's germline CDR1 is SEHNR and CDR2 FQNEAQ (reference sequence). The V gene lost 6 bases and the J gene lost 6 bases, with 10 bases spanning the gap. CDR3: CASRKEGDTQYF. In nucleotides, the CDR3 is TGTGCCAGCAGGAAGGAGGGGGATACGCAGTATTTT.

This clonotype has ten or more counts. The chain recombines TRBV20-1 with TRBJ2-3; a possible D gene is TRBD2 (5 bases). Trimming stripped 2 bases from V and 7 bases from J, with 10 bases between. Germline V gives CDR1 DFQATT, CDR2 SNEGSKA (reference sequence). CDR3 length: 12 amino acids. The CDR3 DNA sequence: TGCAGTGCTAGAACTAGTAAGAATACGCAGTATTTT. This encodes CSARTSKNTQYF.

This clonotype was seen a single time. This chain joins TRBV15 and TRBJ2-7; perhaps TRBD1 as D (5 bases). Germline V gene data show CDR1 as LNHNV and CDR2 as YYDKDF (reference sequence). Between the trimmed V and J ends, which lost 0 bases and 6 bases, there was a span of 15 bases. The CDR3 is 15 residues long. This chain's CDR3 is CATSRDTAGAGEQYF. The CDR3 bases are TGTGCCACCAGCAGAGACACCGCTGGGGCTGGCGAGCAGTACTTC.

This clonotype was counted only a few times. CDR3 bases: TGCAGTGCCGCCCCGACAGGGGGGAGCAATCAGCCCCAGCATTTT. Protein sequence: CSAAPTGGSNQPQHF. The chain recombines TRBV20-1 with TRBJ1-5; 9 bases agree with TRBD1. Germline CDR1 DFQATT, CDR2 SNEGSKA (reference sequence). The CDR3 runs 15 residues. Germline trimming cut 6 bases from V and 1 base from J; bases unmatched to any gene: 7.

This rearrangement joins TRBV29-1 to TRBJ2-3, with D unclear. The CDR3 consists of 13 residues. CDR1 is SQVTM, CDR2 ANQGSEA, per germline. The V gene lost 6 bases and the J gene lost 3 bases, with 13 bases spanning the gap. The CDR3 region is CSVTRDGTDTQYF. The CDR3 DNA reads TGCAGCGTGACCCGAGATGGGACAGATACGCAGTATTTT.

This chain's CDR3 is CASSHGQGEAFF. DNA for the CDR3: TGTGCCAGCAGCCACGGACAGGGTGAAGCTTTCTTT. The chain joins TRBV3-1 to TRBJ1-1, with 8 bases lining up with TRBD1. Germline V gene data show CDR1 as LGHDT and CDR2 as YNNKEL (reference sequence). The trim removed 3 bases at V and 7 bases at J, leaving 1 base unmatched. The CDR3 runs 12 residues.